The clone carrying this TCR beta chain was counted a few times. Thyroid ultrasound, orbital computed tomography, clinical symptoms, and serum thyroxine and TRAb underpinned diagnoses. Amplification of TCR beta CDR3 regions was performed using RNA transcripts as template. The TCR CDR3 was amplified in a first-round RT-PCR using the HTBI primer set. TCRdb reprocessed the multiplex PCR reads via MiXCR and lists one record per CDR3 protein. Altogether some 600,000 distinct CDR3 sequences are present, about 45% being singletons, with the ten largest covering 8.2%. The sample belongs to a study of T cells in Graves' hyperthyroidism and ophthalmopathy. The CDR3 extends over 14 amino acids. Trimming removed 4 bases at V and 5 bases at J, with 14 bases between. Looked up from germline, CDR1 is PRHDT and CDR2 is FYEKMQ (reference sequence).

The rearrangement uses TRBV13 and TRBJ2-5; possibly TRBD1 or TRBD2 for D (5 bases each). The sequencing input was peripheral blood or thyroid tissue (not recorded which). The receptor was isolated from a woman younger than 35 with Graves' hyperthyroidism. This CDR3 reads CASSSGREGETQYF. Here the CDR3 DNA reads TGTGCCAGCAGCTCGGGCCGCGAGGGGGAGACCCAGTACTTC.